This TCR beta chain was captured by sequencing in a study of identical twins (dated by TCRdb to about 2016). As for the study more broadly: The study deep-sequenced TCR alpha and beta repertoires from monozygotic twins, unrelated adults of various ages and cord blood to test whether fetal clonotypes persist. To rule out contamination, replicate twin experiments were performed at different times with different library preparation protocols. Here is what the overall study found, with its caveats: Compared with coincidental sharing between unrelated individuals, an excess of low generation-probability sequences was observed among out-of-frame TCR alpha sequences shared between twins. In monozygotic twins, recombination models systematically underestimated out-of-frame TCR alpha sharing, but the models matched the sharing seen between unrelated individuals. The excess sharing between twins in beta out-of-frame sequences was weaker because fewer shared sequences reduced the signal-to-noise ratio. Invariant T cells such as MAIT and iNKT could partly confound zero-insertion analyses, although diverse VJ usage argued against such confounding for most clonotypes. Because the same donors could not be followed over many years, the conclusions relied on cross-sectional statistical analysis. Fewer insertions were carried by abundant cord blood beta clonotypes; a weaker similar trend was observed in young adult naive repertoires, while no such trend was observed in memory repertoires.

The receptor library was made with 5' RACE. Sequencing took place on an Illumina HiSeq 2000. A universal primer binding site was introduced by template switching, and a unique molecular identifier was present in the final cDNA, enabling accurate counting of TCR cDNA molecules. Specific primers in the conserved constant-segment region were used to synthesize first-strand cDNA for TCR alpha and beta chains. To control for contamination, each cDNA library was double barcoded with a SMART-Mk sample barcode plus Illumina barcodes. Two successive PCR steps introduced TruSeq adapter sequences along with Illumina sample barcodes. TCR alpha and beta cDNA libraries were sequenced on the Illumina HiSeq platform with custom primers. Per the authors' processing: Unique molecular identifiers were extracted from raw reads with MiGEC, and CDR3 positions were determined with MiXCR. For each individual, recombination models were inferred using an EM algorithm with the repgenHMM and IGoR tools. The tcR package in R was used for shared clonotype analysis, with sharing normalized by the product of cloneset sizes. To study raw recombination without the effects of thymic and clonal selection, out-of-frame nonproductive sequences were analyzed. TCRdb ran its own pipeline on the public reads, namely fastp trimming at Q25 and MiXCR clone calling, and kept in-frame beta chains. Each entry is one CDR3 protein sequence, shown with its most common DNA and genes. These V and J calls derive from TCRdb rather than the authors' analysis. This sample is represented by more than 1.5 million distinct CDR3 sequences; about 32% of them were singletons. Of the sample, under 0.35% is held by the ten largest clones.

Every donor was a healthy Caucasian. This clonotype was observed a few times. Its target antigen remains unknown. Base qualities are not provided; no much larger clone lies one nucleotide away. This TCR was sampled from a newborn girl in good health. Sequencing was performed on cord blood.

The DNA sequence is as follows: TGTGCCAGCAGTTTCGGACAGGGTGAAGCTTTCTTT. The encoded protein is CASSFGQGEAFF. Recombination joined TRBV27 with TRBJ1-1; the junction holds 8 bases that match TRBD1. Here V drops 3 bases and J drops 7 bases, and the junction holds 1 base not matched to any gene. Measured from the cysteine to the phenylalanine, the CDR3 is 12 residues long. Of the read, only the CDR3 DNA is kept; its 36 bases are in frame from base 1. The CDR1 and CDR2 encoded by the germline V gene (reference sequence) are MNHEY and SMNVEV.